Following are 23 T cell receptor beta chains from one sample sequenced in a study of blood T cell repertoires in COVID-19. Clones were sequenced by immunoSEQ multiplex PCR, and TCRdb holds only the in-frame ones, with some missing. The sample holds over 250,000 clones, around three quarters seen once. The sample taken for sequencing was peripheral blood. The receptor source for this set is an elderly woman with acute or convalescent COVID-19.

CDR3 region: CASSHLAAPQYF. CDR3 in DNA: TGTGCCAGCAGCCATTTAGCTGCCCCGCAGTATTTT. The J gene is TRBJ2-3, the V gene TRBV3-1 (or the pseudogene TRBV3-2); D is unresolved. In germline, CDR1 is LGHDT, CDR2 YNNKEL (reference sequence). Deletions cut 3 bases from V and 10 bases from J, with 11 bases between. The CDR3 spans 12 residues.

The chain recombines TRBV20-1 with TRBJ2-7; D uncertain. The CDR3 spans 11 residues. Germline assignment: CDR1 DFQATT and CDR2 SNEGSKA (reference sequence). The V end was cut by 1 base, the J end by 5 bases, with 6 bases between. CDR3 nucleotide sequence: TGCAGTGCTAGAGTACTTAACGAGCAGTACTTC. It yields the protein CSARVLNEQYF.

The table lists this clone with a count of one. The chain has TRBV27 and TRBJ2-1; TRBD2 agrees at 15 bases. Germline trimming cut 5 bases from V and 7 bases from J; bases unmatched to any gene: 15. The CDR3 spans 19 residues. Germline V gene sequence: CDR1 MNHEY, CDR2 SMNVEV (reference sequence). CDR3 coding DNA: TGTGCCAGCAGTCCACCCGACAGGAGGGGGACTAGCGGGAGGAATGAGCAGTTCTTC. It yields the protein CASSPPDRRGTSGRNEQFF.

This chain joins TRBV2 and TRBJ1-1, with D uncertain. Trimming cost V 3 bases and J 10 bases, with 15 bases left between them. Germline loops: CDR1 SNHLY, CDR2 FYNNEI. The length of the CDR3 is 13 residues. The DNA of the CDR3 is TGTGCCAGCAGTGAGTGGCGGGATAAGGCAGCTTTCTTT. Amino acid sequence: CASSEWRDKAAFF.

The chain links TRBV7-6 to TRBJ2-5; the match to TRBD1 covers 7 bases. V shed 1 base and J 1 base; nucleotides not matched to a gene: 3. Germline CDR1 reads SGHVS; CDR2 reads FNYEAQ. The CDR3 is 15 residues long. CDR3 DNA: TGTGCCAGCAGCTTAGGGGACAGACCCCAAGAGACCCAGTACTTC. This codes for CASSLGDRPQETQYF.

The rearrangement joins TRBV3-1 (or the pseudogene TRBV3-2) to TRBJ1-3; D gene uncertain. The CDR3 runs 14 residues. Per germline, CDR1 LGHDT and CDR2 YNNKEL (reference sequence). The V end was cut by 5 bases, the J end by 2 bases, with 10 bases between. CDR3 coding DNA: TGTGCCAGCAGCGAGCACGGAGCTGGAAACACCATATATTTT. It encodes CASSEHGAGNTIYF.

V and J are TRBV6-4 and TRBJ2-3; tentative D call: TRBD2 (6 bases). The CDR3 is 15 residues long. In germline, CDR1 is MRHNA, CDR2 SNTAGT. The V gene lost 2 bases and the J gene lost 2 bases, with 11 bases spanning the gap. CDR3 region: CASSDPGTPTDTQYF. CDR3 nucleotides: TGTGCCAGCAGTGACCCCGGGACTCCCACAGATACGCAGTATTTT.

This clone was counted between two and nine times. The chain uses TRBV7-6 and TRBJ2-3; D is unclear. The CDR3 loop spans 15 amino acids. V lost 1 base, J lost 2 bases, and 10 bases lay in between. Germline loops: CDR1 SGHVS, CDR2 FNYEAQ. CDR3 region: CASSLVLQATDTQYF. The DNA of the CDR3 is TGTGCCAGCAGCTTAGTTCTCCAGGCCACAGATACGCAGTATTTT.

The chain carries TRBV15 and TRBJ2-7, with 8 nucleotides matching TRBD1. V lost 4 bases, J lost 7 bases, and 6 bases stayed unmatched. From germline, CDR1 is LNHNV and CDR2 YYDKDF (reference sequence). The CDR3 sequence is 13 residues long. CDR3 DNA sequence: TGTGCCACCAGCAACCAGGGGGCGAGGGAGCAGTACTTC. Translated: CATSNQGAREQYF. Supplemented by reference TRBV15 and TRBJ2-7, the full variable domain reads DAMVIQNPRYQVTQFGKPVTLSCSQTLNHNVMYWYQQKSSQAPKLLFHYYDKDFNNEADTPDNFQSRRPNTSFCFLDIRSPGLGDTAMYLCATSNQGAREQYFGPGTRLTVT.

The gene calls are TRBV18 and TRBJ2-1; 7 bases line up with TRBD2. The V and J ends lost 2 bases and 9 bases, in that order; junction bases with no gene match: 4. Germline V gene lookup returns CDR1 KGHSH and CDR2 LQKENI. This CDR3 contains 13 residues. CDR3 region: CASSPGTIGEQFF. For the CDR3, the DNA is TGTGCCAGCTCACCAGGGACTATTGGTGAGCAGTTCTTC.

This sequence joins TRBV7-2 and TRBJ1-2, with TRBD1 matching 9 bases. The V and J ends lost 1 base and 0 bases, in that order; junction bases with no gene match: 0. The CDR3 length is 15 residues. The germline V gene encodes CDR1 SGHTA and CDR2 FQGNSA. CDR3 loop: CASSLGTGANYGYTF. The CDR3 region has the DNA TGTGCCAGCAGCTTAGGGACAGGGGCTAACTATGGCTACACCTTC.

This clone turned up a few times. This chain links TRBV7-2 with TRBJ1-2, with D possibly matching TRBD1 (5 bases). CDR1 SGHTA and CDR2 FQGNSA come from the germline V gene. The CDR3 has 14 residues. V lost 5 bases, J lost 8 bases, and 18 bases lay in between. CDR3 region: CASSVQGLRRGYTF. CDR3 nucleotide sequence: TGTGCCAGCAGCGTTCAGGGACTCCGGCGGGGCTACACCTTC.

This chain links TRBV19 with TRBJ2-1; 11 nucleotides align to TRBD2. The CDR3 sequence is 13 residues long. Germline V CDR1 and CDR2: LNHDA, SQIVND (reference sequence). V was pared by 10 bases and J by 7 bases, with 6 bases of the junction left unmatched. For the CDR3, the DNA is TGTGCCACGGGACTAGCGGCATTTAATGAGCAGTTCTTC. This translates into CATGLAAFNEQFF.

The V call is TRBV6-2 or TRBV6-3, the J call TRBJ1-4, with 10 positions matching TRBD1. CDR3 length equals 14 residues. The germline gives CDR1 MNHEY, CDR2 SVGEGT. J lost 7 bases, V lost 6 bases, and 5 bases had no gene match. The CDR3 region has the DNA TGTGCCAGCAGCCGGACAGGGGGGAGTGAAAAACTGTTTTTT. It encodes CASSRTGGSEKLFF.

The CDR3 is CASSLGVRGEQYF. In DNA form, the CDR3 reads TGTGCCAGCAGCTTAGGGGTACGAGGCGAGCAGTACTTC. The gene calls are TRBV11-2 and TRBJ2-7; D not certain. From germline, CDR1 is SGHAT and CDR2 FQNNGV. V gave up 1 base and J gave up 6 bases, with 10 bases separating them. This CDR3 has 13 amino acids.

V gene TRBV25-1 combines with J gene TRBJ2-1; perhaps TRBD1 as D (6 bases). This CDR3 is 13 amino acids long. The V and J ends lost 4 bases and 6 bases respectively, with 10 bases between them. Germline values: CDR1 MGHDK, CDR2 SYGVNS. CDR3 coding DNA: TGTGCCAGCAGTGGCACAGGGTTCAATGAGCAGTTCTTC. Amino acids: CASSGTGFNEQFF.

This clone has only a few counts. The chain is built from TRBV3-1 (or the pseudogene TRBV3-2) and TRBJ1-1, with D possibly matching TRBD1 (6 bases). CDR1 and CDR2 from the germline V gene are LGHDT and YNNKEL (reference sequence). This CDR3 is 16 amino acids long. The ends were cut back, 3 bases at V and 7 bases at J, with 21 bases in the middle. The CDR3 protein is CASSQGPQGRRLEAFF. For the CDR3, the DNA is TGTGCCAGCAGCCAGGGCCCACAGGGTAGAAGGCTTGAAGCTTTCTTT.

This chain uses TRBV5-1 with TRBJ1-3; the D gene is possibly TRBD1 (5 bases). This CDR3 has 13 residues. Germline V gene sequence: CDR1 SGHRS, CDR2 YFSETQ. Trimming removed 2 bases at V and 5 bases at J, with 8 bases between. CDR3 nucleotide sequence: TGCGCCAGCAGCTTACAGGAAAGAAACACCATATATTTT. Translation gives CASSLQERNTIYF.

This clone occurred a few times. The chain carries TRBV28 and TRBJ1-6; 8 positions agree with TRBD1. CDR1 is MDHEN, CDR2 SYDVKM, per germline. V was clipped by 3 bases and J by 5 bases; unmatched bases: 3. This CDR3 region has 15 residues. DNA for the CDR3: TGTGCCAGCAGTTTTTCGGGACAGGATAATTCACCCCTCCACTTT. Its protein is CASSFSGQDNSPLHF.

The rearrangement uses TRBV5-5 and TRBJ2-3, with TRBD2 matching 9 bases. Germline values: CDR1 SGHKS, CDR2 YYEKEE (reference sequence). J lost 3 bases, V lost 2 bases, and 4 bases had no gene match. This CDR3 comprises 15 residues. The CDR3 here is CASSFSSGMTDTQYF. For the CDR3, the DNA is TGTGCCAGCAGCTTTTCTAGCGGGATGACAGATACGCAGTATTTT.

The chain recombines TRBV2 with TRBJ1-1; the match to TRBD1 covers 7 bases. CDR1 is SNHLY and CDR2 is FYNNEI in the germline V gene. Losses at the gene ends were 7 bases for V and 5 bases for J; bases not matched to a gene: 13. This CDR3 contains 15 residues. CDR3 bases: TGTGCCAGCATGAAAGGGGGCCTGGCAAAGACTGAAGCTTTCTTT. Its translation: CASMKGGLAKTEAFF.

This clone has a single count. This sequence joins TRBV11-2 and TRBJ2-7; 7 bases are a match to TRBD2. CDR3 size: 17 residues. The V gene's germline CDR1 is SGHAT and CDR2 FQNNGV. The J segment lost 7 bases and the V segment lost 0 bases, leaving 15 bases of the junction unmatched. CDR3 loop: CASSLDPPGRGYGEQYF. The CDR3 DNA follows: TGTGCCAGCAGCTTAGATCCTCCAGGGAGGGGATACGGGGAGCAGTACTTC. The variable domain in full, with the rest retrieved from reference TRBV11-2 and TRBJ2-7, is EAGVAQSPRYKIIEKRQSVAFWCNPISGHATLYWYQQILGQGPKLLIQFQNNGVVDDSQLPKDRFSAERLKGVDSTLKIQPAKLEDSAVYLCASSLDPPGRGYGEQYFGPGTRLTVT.

The rearrangement uses TRBV7-2 and TRBJ1-4, with D hard to call. Deletions cut 1 base from V and 0 bases from J, with 6 bases between. Germline V gene sequence: CDR1 SGHTA, CDR2 FQGNSA. This CDR3 comprises 15 residues. The DNA for the CDR3 is TGTGCCAGCAGCTTAGTGTCGGCAACTAATGAAAAACTGTTTTTT. It encodes CASSLVSATNEKLFF. Full variable domain (rest looked up from reference TRBV7-2 and TRBJ1-4): GAGVSQSPSNKVTEKGKDVELRCDPISGHTALYWYRQSLGQGLEFLIYFQGNSAPDKSGLPSDRFSAERTGGSVSTLTIQRTQQEDSAVYLCASSLVSATNEKLFFGSGTQLSVL.